One and the same sample provided the 32 T cell receptor beta chains below, sequenced in a study of long-term antiretroviral therapy in people with HIV. Samples were assayed with immunoSEQ v3.0 at survey level. Method: immunoSEQ multiplex PCR; TCRdb's copy keeps in-frame clones and lacks some. The sample shows over 15,000 clones, roughly 76% of them seen only once. The sequences come from unsorted PBMCs, collected 1.5 years before starting antiretroviral therapy. The source is a woman aged 50 to 65 with HIV.

The CDR3 DNA is TGTGCCAGCAGCCAAGACAAAATCCTCACAGATACGCAGTATTTT. This encodes CASSQDKILTDTQYF. The V gene is TRBV14, the J gene TRBJ2-3; no clear D. CDR1 is SGHDN and CDR2 is FVKESK in the germline V gene. V was cut by 0 bases and J by 2 bases, with 9 bases left in between. This CDR3 is 15 amino acids long. The complete variable domain, with remaining parts taken from reference TRBV14 and TRBJ2-3, reads EAGVTQFPSHSVIEKGQTVTLRCDPISGHDNLYWYRRVMGKEIKFLLHFVKESKQDESGMPNNRFLAERTGGTYSTLKVQPAELEDSGVYFCASSQDKILTDTQYFGPGTRLTVL.

In this sample, this clone turned up once. The chain recombines TRBV6-6 with TRBJ1-3; D is undetermined. Per germline, CDR1 MNHNY and CDR2 SVGAGI (reference sequence). The CDR3 runs to 14 residues. V was shortened by 6 bases and J by 1 base, with 10 bases between the two germline ends. Written as DNA, the CDR3 is TGTGCCAGCAGGGTTGGATCTTCTGGAAACACCATATATTTT. It translates to CASRVGSSGNTIYF.

This chain links TRBV7-3 with TRBJ2-1; D is possibly TRBD1 or TRBD2 (5 bases each). With 4 bases removed from V and 5 bases from J, the gap between germline ends came to 18 bases. Germline CDR1 SGHTA, CDR2 FQGTGA. The length of the CDR3 is 16 residues. The CDR3 nucleotides read TGTGCCAGCAGCTCGCCCGGGACGGAAGGTGACAATGAGCAGTTCTTC. It codes for CASSSPGTEGDNEQFF.

The chain uses TRBV5-6 and TRBJ1-2; possibly TRBD1 for D (5 bases). V was pared by 0 bases and J by 4 bases, with 13 bases between. This CDR3 is 15 amino acids long. The germline gives CDR1 SGHDT, CDR2 YYEEEE. The CDR3 spells CASSLVSGGGYGYTF. The CDR3 DNA follows: TGTGCCAGCAGCTTGGTCTCGGGGGGAGGCTATGGCTACACCTTC.

The genes are TRBV20-1 and TRBJ2-1; no reliable D call. Trimming stripped 3 bases from V and 8 bases from J, with 8 bases between. The CDR3 is 11 residues long. In germline, CDR1 is DFQATT, CDR2 SNEGSKA (reference sequence). The CDR3 reads CSASAEYEQFF. The CDR3 DNA reads as TGCAGTGCTAGTGCAGAGTATGAGCAGTTCTTC.

This chain uses TRBV9 with TRBJ1-1; D is unresolved. Germline assignment: CDR1 SGDLS and CDR2 YYNGEE. The V end was cut by 0 bases, the J end by 1 base, with 10 bases between. There are 15 residues in the CDR3. The CDR3 DNA sequence: TGTGCCAGCAGCGTAGCTCGAGGCGGGAACACTGAAGCTTTCTTT. Protein sequence: CASSVARGGNTEAFF.

This chain connects TRBV11-2 to TRBJ2-3, with TRBD2 matching over 10 bases. There are 16 residues in the CDR3. Trimming took 5 bases from V and 5 from J; bases not matched to a gene: 10. The germline V gene has CDR1 SGHAT and CDR2 FQNNGV. The CDR3 nucleotides read TGTGCCAGCAGCGCCCGTAGCGGGGGGCGGGGAGATACGCAGTATTTT. Its translation is CASSARSGGRGDTQYF.

J is TRBJ1-2 and V is TRBV6-1; D perhaps matches TRBD1 (5 bases). Trimming took off 2 bases at V and 4 bases at J, with 14 bases between the two ends. The CDR3 spans 15 residues. The germline V gene has CDR1 MNHNS and CDR2 SASEGT. The DNA of the CDR3 is TGTGCCAGCAGTGAACTCTACGACAGATCCTATGGCTACACCTTC. Translating it yields CASSELYDRSYGYTF.

This clone has just a few counts. This rearrangement joins TRBV7-9 to TRBJ2-7; D remains ambiguous. Germline loops: CDR1 SEHNR, CDR2 FQNEAQ (reference sequence). V gave up 4 bases and J gave up 3 bases, with 4 bases separating them. This CDR3 comprises 11 residues. The CDR3 sequence: CASSSYYEQYF. CDR3 bases: TGTGCCAGCAGCTCCTACTACGAGCAGTACTTC.

The V gene is TRBV7-8, the J gene TRBJ2-1; TRBD1 is a possible D gene (5 bases). The CDR3 totals 14 residues. Germline values: CDR1 SGHVS, CDR2 FQNEAQ. The V and J ends lost 5 bases and 6 bases respectively, with 14 bases between them. CDR3 region: CASSHGQAFNEQFF. The CDR3 nucleotides are TGTGCCAGCAGCCACGGACAAGCCTTCAATGAGCAGTTCTTC. The full variable domain, its missing parts supplied by reference TRBV7-8 and TRBJ2-1, is GAGVSQSPRYKVAKRGQDVALRCDPISGHVSLFWYQQALGQGPEFLTYFQNEAQLDKSGLPSDRFFAERPEGSVSTLKIQRTQQEDSAVYLCASSHGQAFNEQFFGPGTRLTVL.

J is TRBJ1-6 and V is TRBV30; TRBD1 is a possible D gene (5 bases). The length of the CDR3 is 14 residues. V dropped 0 bases and J dropped 7 bases, with 10 bases sitting between them. CDR1 and CDR2 from the germline V gene are GTSNPN and SVGIG (reference sequence). The CDR3 coding sequence is TGTGCCTGGAGTGTAAGGGGCCTAAATTCACCCCTCCACTTT. It yields the protein CAWSVRGLNSPLHF.

The V call is TRBV30, the J call TRBJ1-1; possibly TRBD1 for D (5 bases). The CDR3 runs to 13 residues. The V gene's germline CDR1 is GTSNPN and CDR2 SVGIG (reference sequence). Trimming shortened V by 2 bases and J by 3 bases, and 10 bases separated the two germline ends. The CDR3 protein is CAWSRGGDTEAFF. CDR3 coding DNA: TGTGCCTGGAGTAGGGGAGGGGACACTGAAGCTTTCTTT.

The CDR3 region is CASSLTGQVGEKLFF. CDR3 bases: TGCGCCAGCAGCTTGACCGGACAGGTCGGGGAAAAACTGTTTTTT. The chain links TRBV5-1 to TRBJ1-4; 7 nucleotides match TRBD1. J was trimmed by 8 bases and V by 1 base; bases with no gene match: 8. The CDR3 has 15 amino acids. Germline V CDR1 and CDR2: SGHRS, YFSETQ.

The V call is TRBV6-5, the J call TRBJ1-4; TRBD1 matches 7 bases. CDR1 is MNHEY, CDR2 SVGAGI, per germline. V trimming: 7 bases; J trimming: 7 bases; junction bases outside the gene matches: 9. The CDR3 loop spans 14 amino acids. CDR3 nucleotide sequence: TGTGCCAGCAACAACAGGGGTTTGGGTGAAAAACTGTTTTTT. Protein product: CASNNRGLGEKLFF.

The rearrangement joins TRBV18 to TRBJ2-7; possibly TRBD1 or TRBD2 for D (5 bases each). Germline V gene data show CDR1 as KGHSH and CDR2 as LQKENI. V lost 6 bases, J lost 2 bases, and 14 bases lay in between. The CDR3 has 14 residues. CDR3 in DNA: TGTGCCAGCTCCCCCGGGACCACCGCCTACGAGCAGTACTTC. Amino acids: CASSPGTTAYEQYF.

The chain couples TRBV6-1 to TRBJ1-3; unclear D gene. V dropped 2 bases and J dropped 0 bases, with 5 bases sitting between them. The germline gives CDR1 MNHNS, CDR2 SASEGT. The CDR3 is 14 residues long. The CDR3 is CASSENISGNTIYF. In nucleotides, the CDR3 is TGTGCCAGCAGTGAAAACATCTCTGGAAACACCATATATTTT.

In DNA form, the CDR3 reads TGTGCCAGCAAGGCAGGGCCCTCTGGGGCCAACGTCCTGACTTTC. Translation: CASKAGPSGANVLTF. The gene calls are TRBV6-1 and TRBJ2-6; tentatively, D is TRBD1 (5 bases). Germline V gives CDR1 MNHNS, CDR2 SASEGT. The CDR3 sequence is 15 residues long. Trimming removed 7 bases from V and 0 bases from J, with 10 bases in between.

The rearrangement links TRBV6-6 to TRBJ1-5; the D gene is possibly TRBD1 (5 bases). Trimming left V 8 bases short and J 2 bases short, with 7 bases between. The CDR3 is 12 residues long. Per germline, CDR1 MNHNY and CDR2 SVGAGI (reference sequence). This chain's CDR3 is CASRDGNQPQHF. In DNA form, the CDR3 reads TGTGCCAGCCGGGACGGCAATCAGCCCCAGCATTTT.

This chain connects TRBV4-1 to TRBJ2-3; D is ambiguous. The CDR3 consists of 13 residues. Trimming pared 0 bases from V and 4 bases from J, leaving 5 bases between. Germline CDR1 MGHRA, CDR2 YSYEKL. This chain's CDR3 is CASSQDRSDTQYF. In DNA form, the CDR3 reads TGCGCCAGCAGCCAAGACAGGTCAGATACGCAGTATTTT.

A few counts support this clone. V is TRBV5-4 and J is TRBJ2-3, with D perhaps TRBD1 (5 bases). CDR1 and CDR2 (germline): SGHNT, YYREEE (reference sequence). V was shortened by 4 bases and J by 7 bases, with 13 bases between the two germline ends. The CDR3 is made up of 13 amino acids. The CDR3: CASSTQGSNTQYF. The CDR3, as DNA: TGTGCCAGCAGCACCCAGGGCAGTAATACGCAGTATTTT.

This clone was observed a single time. The rearrangement joins TRBV7-9 to TRBJ1-4, with D unresolved. CDR1 is SEHNR and CDR2 is FQNEAQ in the germline V gene (reference sequence). V was shortened by 0 bases and J by 0 bases, with 5 bases between the two germline ends. The CDR3 totals 15 residues. CDR3 amino acids: CASSLATATNEKLFF. Here the CDR3 DNA reads TGTGCCAGCAGCTTAGCAACGGCAACTAATGAAAAACTGTTTTTT.

This chain joins TRBV27 and TRBJ2-7; 11 bases line up with TRBD2. CDR3 length equals 14 residues. After removal of 6 bases from V and 10 bases from J, the junction contained 11 bases not matched to a gene. The germline CDR1 and CDR2 sequences are MNHEY and SMNVEV (reference sequence). CDR3 in amino acids: CASSLSGGAYVQYV. The CDR3 coding sequence is TGTGCCAGCAGCCTTAGCGGGGGGGCCTATGTACAGTACGTC.

The rearrangement joins TRBV5-1 to TRBJ2-3; D uncertain. Deletions cut 6 bases from V and 2 bases from J, with 13 bases between. Germline CDR1 SGHRS, CDR2 YFSETQ. This CDR3 has 14 amino acids. The DNA of the CDR3 is TGCGCCAGCATGGACCCTCGGGCCACAGATACGCAGTATTTT. Its translation is CASMDPRATDTQYF. Looking up the rest from reference TRBV5-1 and TRBJ2-3 gives the full variable domain: KAGVTQTPRYLIKTRGQQVTLSCSPISGHRSVSWYQQTPGQGLQFLFEYFSETQRNKGNFPGRFSGRQFSNSRSEMNVSTLELGDSALYLCASMDPRATDTQYFGPGTRLTVL.

This clone appeared a few times. The genes are TRBV7-9 and TRBJ2-7; D possibly corresponds to TRBD2 (5 bases). This CDR3 comprises 12 residues. Germline-derived CDR1 and CDR2 are SEHNR and FQNEAQ (reference sequence). The V gene lost 5 bases and the J gene lost 7 bases, with 12 bases spanning the gap. DNA for the CDR3: TGTGCCAGCAGCACACCGTCGGGGGAGCAGTACTTC. Translated: CASSTPSGEQYF.

V is TRBV7-2 and J is TRBJ1-6, with 9 bases identical to TRBD1. Germline V gene data show CDR1 as SGHTA and CDR2 as FQGNSA. CDR3 length: 15 residues. J gave up 10 bases and V 1 base, and 5 bases lay outside the gene matches. In DNA, the CDR3 is TGTGCCAGCAGCTTAGTATGGGACAGGGTATCACCCCTCCACTTT. It specifies CASSLVWDRVSPLHF.

This rearrangement joins TRBV29-1 to TRBJ1-1; D gene unclear. V lost 2 bases and J lost 4, with 11 bases in between. Per germline, CDR1 SQVTM and CDR2 ANQGSEA. The CDR3 totals 13 residues. CDR3 sequence (DNA): TGCAGCGTTGAAAAGGGCTTGGGCACTGAAGCTTTCTTT. Its translation: CSVEKGLGTEAFF.

The rearrangement joins TRBV13 to TRBJ1-1; tentatively, D is TRBD1 (6 bases). The CDR3 sequence is 17 residues long. CDR1 and CDR2 from the germline V gene are PRHDT and FYEKMQ (reference sequence). The V end lost 2 bases, the J end lost 5 bases, and 21 bases lay between the germline ends. Here the CDR3 reads CASSLIRIGGAGTEAFF. CDR3 bases: TGTGCCAGCAGCTTAATTAGAATCGGGGGCGCAGGGACTGAAGCTTTCTTT.

This clone appeared a single time. This sequence joins TRBV6-1 and TRBJ1-5; the D is unclear. Trimming stripped 6 bases from V and 4 bases from J, with 16 bases between. Germline-derived CDR1 and CDR2 are MNHNS and SASEGT. The CDR3 is 15 amino acids. The CDR3 DNA follows: TGTGCCAGCAGCGCAGGATTGGATCCTAATCAGCCCCAGCATTTT. It encodes CASSAGLDPNQPQHF.

The V call is TRBV6-6, the J call TRBJ1-1; unclear D gene. This CDR3 has 16 residues. V lost 0 bases and J lost 6, with 17 bases in between. Germline CDR1 reads MNHNY; CDR2 reads SVGAGI (reference sequence). The CDR3 region has the DNA TGTGCCAGCAGTTACTCGAAGGTGGCATTCCAACCTGAAGCTTTCTTT. Residues: CASSYSKVAFQPEAFF.

The chain uses TRBV5-6 and TRBJ1-2; 11 bases are a match to TRBD1. With 4 bases clipped from V and 4 bases from J, the junction kept 6 bases outside the gene matches. Germline lookup yields CDR1 SGHDT and CDR2 YYEEEE. This CDR3 region has 15 residues. The CDR3: CASSPGTGGGYGYTF. CDR3 coding DNA: TGTGCCAGCAGCCCCGGGACAGGGGGAGGCTATGGCTACACCTTC.

This chain connects TRBV7-9 to TRBJ1-1, with TRBD1 identical over 8 bases. The germline gives CDR1 SEHNR, CDR2 FQNEAQ (reference sequence). V trimming: 3 bases; J trimming: 3 bases; junction bases outside the gene matches: 3. This CDR3 region has 14 residues. CDR3 sequence: CASSFGTGHTEAFF. The CDR3 nucleotides are TGTGCCAGCAGCTTTGGGACAGGACACACTGAAGCTTTCTTT. The full variable domain, completed using reference TRBV7-9 and TRBJ1-1, is DTGVSQNPRHKITKRGQNVTFRCDPISEHNRLYWYRQTLGQGPEFLTYFQNEAQLEKSRLLSDRFSAERPKGSFSTLEIQRTEQGDSAMYLCASSFGTGHTEAFFGQGTRLTVV.

The V gene is TRBV7-2, the J gene TRBJ2-2, with no clear D. CDR1 SGHTA and CDR2 FQGNSA come from the germline V gene. This CDR3 is 13 amino acids long. The germline V and J ends were trimmed by 2 bases and 7 bases, with 8 bases remaining between them. CDR3 sequence reads: CASSLIGFGELFF. In nucleotides, the CDR3 is TGTGCCAGCAGCTTAATCGGGTTCGGGGAGCTGTTTTTT.